This T cell receptor beta chain originates from a study of Ad26.COV2.S vaccination and SARS-CoV-2 variants listed by TCRdb under 2021. For the study in its entirety: Vaccine-arm donors were drawn from COV1001, a multicentre, randomized, double-blind, placebo-controlled phase I-IIa trial of Ad26.COV2.S in healthy adults. Ad26.COV2.S was administered intramuscularly at 5 x 10^10 or 1 x 10^11 viral particles, either as a single shot or as two shots given 56 days apart. The specificity and breadth of SARS-CoV-2-reactive T cell receptors after Ad26.COV2.S vaccination were assessed by TCRbeta repertoire sequencing. Trial participants were randomized into five groups of five, in which low-dose or high-dose Ad26.COV2.S was given once or twice, or placebo was given on both occasions. Investigators remained blinded to trial group allocation during experiments and outcome assessment. A total of 32 samples were included in the TCR-sequenced set, comprising 19 Ad26.COV2.S vaccine recipients, 5 placebo recipients and 8 SARS-CoV-2 convalescent individuals.

CDR1 SEHNR and CDR2 FQNEAQ were looked up in the germline V gene (reference sequence). Trimming leaves V shorter by 5 bases and J shorter by 2 bases, with the junction holding 0 bases beyond the gene matches. The CDR3 has 15 amino acids, counting the end cysteine and phenylalanine. The entry retains the CDR3 DNA only, 45 bases that are in frame from base 1. Overall results and qualifications from the work: The study was not powered for comparison of responses between vaccine doses or regimens. Higher spike-specific TCR breadth was observed in Ad26.COV2.S recipients than in placebo recipients (P = 0.0014). Substantial breadth of spike-specific CD8+ and CD4+ T cell responses was reported after vaccination. It was noted by the authors that total T cell responses may have been underestimated by the TCR breadth and depth analyses. Non-spike TCR breadth was comparable between vaccine and placebo recipients, consistent with the vaccine containing only spike.

A remark on this clone: It has no known antigen specificity. Per-nucleotide qualities are absent, and no much larger clonotype sits a single base away.

In the paper's terms, the treatment or condition label means: 19 received Ad26.COV2.S at low or high dose, single or two shots; about 5 received placebo; per-sample allocation not given. For vaccine and placebo recipients, the sequenced repertoires came from samples collected on day 63 after the first injection. Between 29 July and 7 August 2020, Cohort 1b enrolled 20 to 30 adults aged 18-55 years at one site in Boston, USA. Ad26.COV2.S consisted of a replication-incompetent adenovirus type 26 vector by which a prefusion-stabilized SARS-CoV-2 spike protein from the original Wuhan strain was expressed. The immunoSEQ Assay was used to sequence TCRbeta CDR3 regions. After extraction, genomic DNA underwent amplification by bias-controlled multiplex PCR, followed by high-throughput sequencing. Per the original workflow: To quantify the absolute abundance of each unique TCRbeta CDR3 region, sequences were collapsed and filtered. T cell fraction was estimated by normalizing TCRbeta template counts to usable DNA, with usable DNA measured through amplification of reference genes found in all nucleated cells. Repertoire TCRs were annotated as SARS-CoV-2-specific when V gene, CDR3 amino acid sequence and J gene were exactly matched to a known reactive TCR set. The reference SARS-CoV-2 TCR set came from MIRA and was filtered for enrichment in COVID-19-positive ImmuneCODE repertoires, removing public or cross-reactive TCRs. Using the MIRA antigens, annotated TCRs were further analysed by specific ORF or by position within an ORF. Depth was the summed frequency of annotated unique rearrangements, while breadth was defined as annotated unique rearrangements over total unique productive rearrangements. TCR breadth was compared between groups using two-sided Wilcoxon rank-sum tests. Sourced from immuneACCESS, this table was stored by TCRdb with only in-frame sequences that have V and J called. A share of the clones is absent; for the studies checked, an unresolved V gene accounts for under half, and the remainder has no known explanation. The V and J calls and the clone size are those of that table, but D and trimming were determined from the DNA. This sample holds roughly 300,000 clones; roughly 90% were observed only once. The top ten hold approximately 4.5% of the sample.

This TCR derives from a person between 18 and 60 years old who received the Ad26.COV2.S COVID-19 vaccine or a placebo. The sequencing here drew on peripheral blood, taken in a trial of Ad26.COV2.S vaccine versus placebo. The chain is made from TRBV7-9 and TRBJ2-1; 13 of the junction bases match TRBD2. Here is the DNA: TGTGCCAGCAGCACTAGCGGGGGGGCCTACAATGAGCAGTTCTTC. Its amino acids are CASSTSGGAYNEQFF.